This TCR beta chain was sequenced during a study of T cell repertoires in cytomegalovirus infection. Germline V CDR1 and CDR2: SEHNR, FQNEAQ (reference sequence). The CDR3 runs to 19 residues. The V and J ends lost 5 bases and 4 bases, in that order; junction bases with no gene match: 17. TCRdb fed the reads into MiXCR, producing one record per CDR3 protein. Among approximately 1,000,000 distinct CDR3 sequences listed, roughly 31% were seen once. Notes on this clonotype: Its target is not known. This may arise from a read error, as a much more abundant clone is one base away.

The source is a human donor in good health (CMV status not recorded). Some clones in this sample may be carry-over from other donors' samples. The chain uses TRBV7-9 and TRBJ2-3; 11 nucleotides match TRBD2. This specimen consisted of cultured CD8+ T cells from PBMCs, obtained from culture after CMV antigen stimulation. The CDR3 nucleotides are TGTGCCAGCAGCCCCTGCCCTAGCGGGGGGCCCTATCAGCCAGATACGCAGTATTTT. This sequence encodes CASSPCPSGGPYQPDTQYF.